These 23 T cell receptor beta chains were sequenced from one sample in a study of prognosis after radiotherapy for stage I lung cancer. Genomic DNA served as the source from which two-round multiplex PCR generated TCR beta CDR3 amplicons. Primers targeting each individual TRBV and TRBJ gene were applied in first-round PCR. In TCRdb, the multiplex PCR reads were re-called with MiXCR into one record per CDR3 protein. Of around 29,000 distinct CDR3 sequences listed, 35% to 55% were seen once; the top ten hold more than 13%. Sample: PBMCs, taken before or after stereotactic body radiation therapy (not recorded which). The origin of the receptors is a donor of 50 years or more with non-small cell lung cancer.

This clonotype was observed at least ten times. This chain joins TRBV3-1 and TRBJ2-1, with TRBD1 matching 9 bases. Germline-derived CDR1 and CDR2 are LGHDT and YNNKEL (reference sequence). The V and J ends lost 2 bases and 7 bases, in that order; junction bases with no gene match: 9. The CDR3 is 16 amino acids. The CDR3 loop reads CASSQLGTGRRNEQFF. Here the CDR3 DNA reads TGTGCCAGCAGCCAACTTGGGACAGGGAGGAGGAATGAGCAGTTCTTC.

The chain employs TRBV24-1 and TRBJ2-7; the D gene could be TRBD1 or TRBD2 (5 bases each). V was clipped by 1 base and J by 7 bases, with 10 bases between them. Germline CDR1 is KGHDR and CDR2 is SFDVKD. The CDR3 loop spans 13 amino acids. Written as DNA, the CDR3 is TGTGCCACCAGTGATTTAAGTGGGGGAGAGCAGTACTTC. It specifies CATSDLSGGEQYF.

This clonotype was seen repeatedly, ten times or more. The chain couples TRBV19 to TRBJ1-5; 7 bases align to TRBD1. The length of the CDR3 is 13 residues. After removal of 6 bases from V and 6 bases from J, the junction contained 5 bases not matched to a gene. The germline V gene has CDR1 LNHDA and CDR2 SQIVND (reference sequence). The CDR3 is CASSPDRVQPQHF. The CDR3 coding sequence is TGTGCCAGTAGCCCCGACAGGGTTCAGCCCCAGCATTTT.

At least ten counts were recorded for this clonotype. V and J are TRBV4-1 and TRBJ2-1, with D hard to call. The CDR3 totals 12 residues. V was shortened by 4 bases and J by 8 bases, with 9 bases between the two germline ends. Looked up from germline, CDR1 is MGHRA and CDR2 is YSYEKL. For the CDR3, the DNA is TGCGCCAGCAGCCGAGAAGTAGATGAGCAGTTCTTC. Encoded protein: CASSREVDEQFF.

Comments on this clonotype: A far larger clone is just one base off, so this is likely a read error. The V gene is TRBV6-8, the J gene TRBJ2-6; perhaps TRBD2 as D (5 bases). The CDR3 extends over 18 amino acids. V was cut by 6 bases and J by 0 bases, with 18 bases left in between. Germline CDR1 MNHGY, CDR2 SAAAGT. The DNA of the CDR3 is TGTGCCAGCAGCCGAGTTATCGGGGTTGACTCTGGGGCCAACGTCCTGACTTTC. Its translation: CASSRVIGVDSGANVLTF.

CDR3 residues: CASSPGQGSSPLHF. DNA of the CDR3: TGTGCCAGCAGTCCGGGACAGGGATCTTCACCCCTCCACTTT. This chain links TRBV6-1 with TRBJ1-6; 9 positions agree with TRBD1. Germline lookup yields CDR1 MNHNS and CDR2 SASEGT. Trimming at V came to 5 bases and at J to 9 bases, leaving 5 bases not matched to a gene. There are 14 residues in the CDR3.

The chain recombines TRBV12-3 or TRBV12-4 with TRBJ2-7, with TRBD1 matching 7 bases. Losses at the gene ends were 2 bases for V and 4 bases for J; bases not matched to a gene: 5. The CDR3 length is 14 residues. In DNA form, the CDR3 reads TGTGCCAGCAGTTTATGGGGACAGCATTACGAGCAGTACTTC. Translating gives CASSLWGQHYEQYF.

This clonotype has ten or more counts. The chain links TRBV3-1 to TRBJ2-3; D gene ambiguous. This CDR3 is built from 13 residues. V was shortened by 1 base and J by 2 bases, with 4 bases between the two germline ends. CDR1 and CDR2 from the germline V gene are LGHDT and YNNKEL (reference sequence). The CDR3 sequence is CASSQVNTDTQYF. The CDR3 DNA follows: TGTGCCAGCAGCCAAGTGAACACAGATACGCAGTATTTT.

CDR3 DNA sequence: TGTGCCAGCTACCAAAACCGGTTCTCAACACTCCACTTT. Its translation: CASYQNRFSTLHF. V gene TRBV28 combines with J gene TRBJ1-6; D unresolved. CDR3 length: 13 amino acids. V was trimmed by 8 bases and J by 16 bases, leaving 21 bases between them. Per the germline V gene, CDR1 is MDHEN and CDR2 is SYDVKM.

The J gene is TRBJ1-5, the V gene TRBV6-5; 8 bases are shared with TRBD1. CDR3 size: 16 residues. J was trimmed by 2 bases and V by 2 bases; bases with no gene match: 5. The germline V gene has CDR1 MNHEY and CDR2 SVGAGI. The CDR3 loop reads CASSYPATGGNQPQHF. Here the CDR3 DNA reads TGTGCCAGCAGTTACCCCGCGACAGGGGGCAATCAGCCCCAGCATTTT.

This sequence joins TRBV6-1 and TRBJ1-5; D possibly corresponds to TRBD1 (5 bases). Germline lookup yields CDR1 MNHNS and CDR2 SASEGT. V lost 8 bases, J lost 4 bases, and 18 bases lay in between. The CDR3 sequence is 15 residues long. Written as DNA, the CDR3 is TGTGCCAGCTTATTGACAGCCTATAGTAATCAGCCCCAGCATTTT. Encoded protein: CASLLTAYSNQPQHF.

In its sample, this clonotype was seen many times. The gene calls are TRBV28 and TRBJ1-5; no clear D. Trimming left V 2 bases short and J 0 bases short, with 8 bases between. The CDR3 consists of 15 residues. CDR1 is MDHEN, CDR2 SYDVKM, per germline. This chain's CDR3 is CASSLMDYSNQPQHF. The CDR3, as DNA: TGTGCCAGCAGTTTAATGGACTATAGCAATCAGCCCCAGCATTTT.

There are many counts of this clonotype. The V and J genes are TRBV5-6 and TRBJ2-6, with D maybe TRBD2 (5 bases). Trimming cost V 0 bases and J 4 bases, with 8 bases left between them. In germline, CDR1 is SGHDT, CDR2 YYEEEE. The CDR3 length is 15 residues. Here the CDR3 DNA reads TGTGCCAGCAGCTTGGTGGTAGCGGGGGCCAACGTCCTGACTTTC. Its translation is CASSLVVAGANVLTF.

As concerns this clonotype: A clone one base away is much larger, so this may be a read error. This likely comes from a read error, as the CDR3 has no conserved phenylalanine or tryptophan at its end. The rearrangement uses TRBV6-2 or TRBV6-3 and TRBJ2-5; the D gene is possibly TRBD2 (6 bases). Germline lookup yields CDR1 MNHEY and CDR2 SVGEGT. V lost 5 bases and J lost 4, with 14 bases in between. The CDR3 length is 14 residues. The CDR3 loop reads CASSPSSGVETQYL. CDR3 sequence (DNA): TGTGCCAGCAGTCCTAGTTCGGGGGTAGAGACCCAGTACTTA.

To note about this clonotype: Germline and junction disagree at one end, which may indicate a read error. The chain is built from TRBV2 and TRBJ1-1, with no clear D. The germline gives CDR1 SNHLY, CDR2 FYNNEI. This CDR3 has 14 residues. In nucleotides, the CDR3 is TGTGCCAGCAGCCTAACAAATAACCAGGAGGCGGCTCTCTTT. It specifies CASSLTNNQEAALF.

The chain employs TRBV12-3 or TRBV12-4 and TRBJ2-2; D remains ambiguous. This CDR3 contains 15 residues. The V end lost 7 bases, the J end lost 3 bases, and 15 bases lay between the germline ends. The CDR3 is CASILSRADTGELFF. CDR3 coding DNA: TGTGCCAGCATTTTGAGCCGGGCTGACACCGGGGAGCTGTTTTTT.

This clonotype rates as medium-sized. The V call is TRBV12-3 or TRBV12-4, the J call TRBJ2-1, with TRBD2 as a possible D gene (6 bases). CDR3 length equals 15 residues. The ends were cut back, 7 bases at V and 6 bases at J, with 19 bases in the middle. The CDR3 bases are TGTGCCAGCACCCCGGCGGGGCGGGGACTCAATGAGCAGTTCTTC. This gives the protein CASTPAGRGLNEQFF.

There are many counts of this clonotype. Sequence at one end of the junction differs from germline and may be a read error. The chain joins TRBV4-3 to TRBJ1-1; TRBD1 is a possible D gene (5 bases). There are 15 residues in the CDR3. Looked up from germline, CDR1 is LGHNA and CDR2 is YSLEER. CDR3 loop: CASSQGIAGNAEAFF. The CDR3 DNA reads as TGCGCCAGCAGCCAAGGAATTGCAGGGAACGCTGAAGCTTTCTTT.

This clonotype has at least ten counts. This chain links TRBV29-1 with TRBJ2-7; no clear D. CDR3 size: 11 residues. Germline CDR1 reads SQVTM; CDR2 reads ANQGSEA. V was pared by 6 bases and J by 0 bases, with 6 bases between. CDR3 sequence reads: CSVSVSYEQYF. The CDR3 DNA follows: TGCAGCGTGTCGGTCTCCTACGAGCAGTACTTC.

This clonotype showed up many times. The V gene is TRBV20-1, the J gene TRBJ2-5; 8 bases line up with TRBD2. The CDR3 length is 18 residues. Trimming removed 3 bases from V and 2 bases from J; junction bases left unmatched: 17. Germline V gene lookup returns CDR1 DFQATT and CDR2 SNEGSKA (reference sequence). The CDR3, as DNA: TGCAGTGCTAGGGAGGGGCTAGCGGGCCATTCACTGCAAGAGACCCAGTACTTC. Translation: CSAREGLAGHSLQETQYF.

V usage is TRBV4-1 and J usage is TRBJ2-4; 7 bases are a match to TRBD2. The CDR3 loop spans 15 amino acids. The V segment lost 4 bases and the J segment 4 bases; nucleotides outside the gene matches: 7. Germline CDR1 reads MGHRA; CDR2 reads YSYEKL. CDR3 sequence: CASSPIGRGKNIQYF. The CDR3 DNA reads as TGCGCCAGCAGCCCGATAGGGCGGGGGAAAAACATTCAGTACTTC.

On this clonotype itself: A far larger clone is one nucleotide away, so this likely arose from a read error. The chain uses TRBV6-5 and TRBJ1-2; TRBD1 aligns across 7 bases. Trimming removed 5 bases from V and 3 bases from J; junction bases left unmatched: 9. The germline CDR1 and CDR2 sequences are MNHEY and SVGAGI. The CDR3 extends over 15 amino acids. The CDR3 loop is CASSLRHTGDYGYTF. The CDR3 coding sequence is TGTGCCAGCAGTCTTCGGCATACAGGGGACTATGGCTACACCTTC.

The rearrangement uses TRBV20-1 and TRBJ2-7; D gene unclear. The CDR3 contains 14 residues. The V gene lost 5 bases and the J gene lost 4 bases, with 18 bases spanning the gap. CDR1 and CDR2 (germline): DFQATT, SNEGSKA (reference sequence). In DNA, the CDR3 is TGCAGTGCTCAGGCAGCCCTTAGCCGGTACGAGCAGTACTTC. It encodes CSAQAALSRYEQYF.